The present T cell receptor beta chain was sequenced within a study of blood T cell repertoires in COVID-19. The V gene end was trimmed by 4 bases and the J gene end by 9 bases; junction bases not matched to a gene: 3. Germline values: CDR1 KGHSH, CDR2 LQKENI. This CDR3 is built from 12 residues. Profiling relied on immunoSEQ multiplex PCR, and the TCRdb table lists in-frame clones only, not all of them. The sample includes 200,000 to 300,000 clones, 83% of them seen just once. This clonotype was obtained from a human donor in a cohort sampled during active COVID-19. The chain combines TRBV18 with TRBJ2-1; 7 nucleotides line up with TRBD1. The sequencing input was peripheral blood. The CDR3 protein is CASSLDRVEQFF. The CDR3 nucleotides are TGTGCCAGCTCACTTGACAGGGTTGAGCAGTTCTTC.